The 25 T cell receptor beta chains presented below share a single source sample, sequenced in a study of cytomegalovirus exposure and HLA in healthy donors. The PCR contained 60 Vbeta and 13 Jbeta primers. Assay used: immunoSEQ multiplex PCR; TCRdb lists only in-frame clones, some missing. The sample consists of about 55,000 clones, 78% of them appearing once. The specimen sequenced was PBMCs. These receptors came from a female donor in good health and CMV-seronegative.

This clone has just a few counts. The V and J genes are TRBV29-1 and TRBJ1-1; 8 bases line up with TRBD1. Germline CDR1 and CDR2: SQVTM and ANQGSEA. The CDR3 runs 14 residues. V lost 3 bases to trimming and J lost 4 bases; unmatched junction nucleotides: 7. The CDR3 is CSVEGTGLGTEAFF. CDR3 nucleotides: TGCAGCGTTGAGGGGACAGGCCTTGGCACTGAAGCTTTCTTT.

The V and J genes are TRBV7-2 and TRBJ1-6; D ambiguous. Trimming pared 5 bases from V and 2 bases from J, leaving 13 bases between. Germline-derived CDR1 and CDR2 are SGHTA and FQGNSA. The CDR3 spans 16 residues. CDR3 in DNA: TGTGCCAGCAGCCCCCGTACAGCAGCCTATAATTCACCCCTCCACTTT. Translated: CASSPRTAAYNSPLHF.

V and J are TRBV7-2 and TRBJ2-1; 8 bases align to TRBD2. With V trimmed by 6 bases and J by 8 bases, 9 bases remained unmatched. CDR1 is SGHTA, CDR2 FQGNSA, per germline. The length of the CDR3 is 14 residues. The CDR3 is CASRNGGGLDEQFF. In DNA form, the CDR3 reads TGTGCCAGCAGGAACGGGGGGGGCCTCGATGAGCAGTTCTTC.

The rearrangement joins TRBV11-3 to TRBJ2-3; 10 bases align to TRBD1. This CDR3 is built from 16 residues. V lost 5 bases to trimming and J lost 0 bases; unmatched junction nucleotides: 5. In germline, CDR1 is SGHNT, CDR2 YENEEA. CDR3 bases: TGTGCCAGCAGCCTCGGGACAGGGGAAAGCACAGATACGCAGTATTTT. This sequence encodes CASSLGTGESTDTQYF.

V usage is TRBV7-3 and J usage is TRBJ2-1; 9 bases match TRBD2. Germline V lookup: CDR1 SGHTA, CDR2 FQGTGA. CDR3 length equals 16 residues. J was trimmed by 2 bases and V by 3 bases; bases with no gene match: 5. Here the CDR3 reads CASSFSGGGAYNEQFF. The CDR3 nucleotides read TGTGCCAGCAGCTTCAGCGGCGGGGGGGCCTACAATGAGCAGTTCTTC.

The V gene is TRBV27, the J gene TRBJ1-6; TRBD1 matches at 7 bases. The length of the CDR3 is 15 residues. Germline assignment: CDR1 MNHEY and CDR2 SMNVEV (reference sequence). V gave up 5 bases and J gave up 5 bases; unmatched junction bases: 6. In nucleotides, the CDR3 is TGTGCCAGCAGTCTCTACAGGGGTAATAATTCACCCCTCCACTTT. Protein product: CASSLYRGNNSPLHF.

CDR3: CASSYRRSTNYGYTF. The CDR3 nucleotides read TGCGCCAGCAGCTACAGGCGCTCCACTAACTATGGCTACACCTTC. The chain employs TRBV5-1 and TRBJ1-2; a possible D gene is TRBD1 (5 bases). Germline assignment: CDR1 SGHRS and CDR2 YFSETQ. The CDR3 sequence is 15 residues long. Trimming stripped 3 bases from V and 0 bases from J, with 12 bases between.

This rearrangement joins TRBV7-8 to TRBJ1-1; possibly TRBD1 for D (5 bases). CDR3 size: 15 residues. Germline loops: CDR1 SGHVS, CDR2 FQNEAQ. Trimming removed 5 bases at V and 1 base at J, with 14 bases between. Here the CDR3 DNA reads TGTGCCAGCAGCCGCAGGGAATTTCCGAACACTGAAGCTTTCTTT. Translated, it gives CASSRREFPNTEAFF.

The chain recombines TRBV4-2 with TRBJ1-3; 10 bases align to TRBD1. CDR3 size: 18 residues. Germline assignment: CDR1 LGHNA and CDR2 YNFKEQ. V was clipped by 3 bases and J by 0 bases; unmatched bases: 8. CDR3 loop: CASSHQGQGSSSGNTIYF. The CDR3 DNA follows: TGTGCCAGCAGCCACCAGGGACAGGGGTCGTCCTCTGGAAACACCATATATTTT.

The chain uses TRBV5-6 and TRBJ2-5, with a tentative D call TRBD1 (5 bases). Trimming cost V 0 bases and J 3 bases, with 9 bases left between them. The CDR3 runs to 14 residues. Germline lookup yields CDR1 SGHDT and CDR2 YYEEEE. As DNA, the CDR3 is TGTGCCAGCAGCTTGGCGGACACGGAAGAGACCCAGTACTTC. Protein: CASSLADTEETQYF.

This clone has a handful of counts. V is TRBV18 and J is TRBJ1-2; 12 bases line up with TRBD1. This CDR3 has 15 amino acids. The germline V gene has CDR1 KGHSH and CDR2 LQKENI. The V segment lost 5 bases and the J segment 4 bases; nucleotides outside the gene matches: 5. For the CDR3, the DNA is TGTGCCAGCTCAGTGGGACAGGGGGCCGGCTATGGCTACACCTTC. It is translated as CASSVGQGAGYGYTF.

J is TRBJ2-7 and V is TRBV2; a possible D gene is TRBD1 (5 bases). Trimming took 6 bases from V and 6 from J, leaving 12 bases between them. Germline CDR1 and CDR2: SNHLY and FYNNEI. The CDR3 consists of 12 residues. CDR3 protein: CASRATAGEQYF. The CDR3 bases are TGTGCCAGCAGGGCGACAGCTGGCGAGCAGTACTTC. Using reference TRBV2 and TRBJ2-7 for the parts outside the CDR3, the full variable domain is EPEVTQTPSHQVTQMGQEVILRCVPISNHLYFYWYRQILGQKVEFLVSFYNNEISEKSEIFDDQFSVERPDGSNFTLKIRSTKLEDSAMYFCASRATAGEQYFGPGTRLTVT.

This clone was seen a few times. The chain is built from TRBV19 and TRBJ1-6; D call uncertain. CDR1 is LNHDA and CDR2 is SQIVND in the germline V gene (reference sequence). Trimming took off 4 bases at V and 0 bases at J, with 7 bases between the two ends. This CDR3 region has 15 residues. The CDR3 loop is CASSSRSSYNSPLHF. CDR3 nucleotides: TGTGCCAGTAGTAGTAGGAGCTCCTATAATTCACCCCTCCACTTT.

The chain recombines TRBV7-2 with TRBJ2-5, with 9 bases identical to TRBD1. The CDR3 length is 18 residues. Germline V lookup: CDR1 SGHTA, CDR2 FQGNSA. Losses at the gene ends were 4 bases for V and 4 bases for J; bases not matched to a gene: 16. The chain's CDR3 is CASSWLNRGRGLGETQYF. DNA for the CDR3: TGTGCCAGCAGCTGGCTCAACAGGGGGCGCGGGTTGGGAGAGACCCAGTACTTC.

The gene calls are TRBV7-2 and TRBJ2-2, with 10 positions matching TRBD2. CDR1 is SGHTA, CDR2 FQGNSA, per germline. The CDR3 runs 15 residues. The J segment lost 8 bases and the V segment lost 5 bases, leaving 8 bases of the junction unmatched. CDR3 region: CASSRTGTSAGELFF. The CDR3, as DNA: TGTGCCAGCAGCAGAACCGGGACTAGCGCTGGGGAGCTGTTTTTT.

This clone has just a few counts. At one end, the junction sequence differs from germline, possibly due to a read error. This chain uses TRBV5-1 with TRBJ2-1, with D uncertain. Germline V gives CDR1 SGHRS, CDR2 YFSETQ. This CDR3 contains 12 residues. The CDR3: CASTLTDNEQFF. In DNA form, the CDR3 reads TGCGCCAGCACCTTGACGGACAATGAGCAGTTCTTC.

This chain connects TRBV19 to TRBJ1-5, with D unclear. Germline loops: CDR1 LNHDA, CDR2 SQIVND (reference sequence). The CDR3 consists of 16 residues. The V end lost 6 bases, the J end lost 3 bases, and 18 bases lay between the germline ends. The CDR3 loop reads CASRWGSGNDNQPQHF. CDR3 DNA sequence: TGTGCCAGTAGATGGGGAAGCGGAAACGACAATCAGCCCCAGCATTTT.

The chain couples TRBV15 to TRBJ2-7; 10 bases fit TRBD1. Losses at the gene ends were 3 bases for V and 5 bases for J; bases not matched to a gene: 7. This CDR3 contains 15 residues. Germline CDR1 LNHNV, CDR2 YYDKDF (reference sequence). CDR3 protein: CATSRPGQGRHEQYF. CDR3 coding DNA: TGTGCCACCAGCAGGCCGGGACAGGGGCGTCACGAGCAGTACTTC. Full variable domain (remainder filled in from reference TRBV15 and TRBJ2-7): DAMVIQNPRYQVTQFGKPVTLSCSQTLNHNVMYWYQQKSSQAPKLLFHYYDKDFNNEADTPDNFQSRRPNTSFCFLDIRSPGLGDTAMYLCATSRPGQGRHEQYFGPGTRLTVT.

The genes are TRBV25-1 and TRBJ2-7, with D possibly matching TRBD2 (5 bases). Trimming took off 5 bases at V and 6 bases at J, with 5 bases between the two ends. Per germline, CDR1 MGHDK and CDR2 SYGVNS. This CDR3 spans 10 amino acids. The CDR3 loop is CASSSGEQYF. Written as DNA, the CDR3 is TGTGCCAGCAGTAGCGGCGAGCAGTACTTC.

V usage is TRBV6-4 and J usage is TRBJ2-1; 12 nucleotides line up with TRBD2. The CDR3 spans 15 residues. From germline, CDR1 is MRHNA and CDR2 SNTAGT. J was trimmed by 4 bases and V by 2 bases; bases with no gene match: 0. The CDR3 loop is CASSDTSGGYNEQFF. In nucleotides, the CDR3 is TGTGCCAGCAGTGACACTAGCGGGGGGTACAATGAGCAGTTCTTC.

V and J are TRBV5-5 and TRBJ2-5; 8 nucleotides align to TRBD2. This CDR3 has 14 residues. Germline values: CDR1 SGHKS, CDR2 YYEKEE (reference sequence). V was clipped by 2 bases and J by 5 bases; unmatched bases: 5. The CDR3 here is CASSFFSGAETQYF. As DNA, the CDR3 is TGTGCCAGCAGCTTTTTTAGCGGGGCTGAGACCCAGTACTTC. The full variable domain, with the rest looked up from reference TRBV5-5 and TRBJ2-5, is DAGVTQSPTHLIKTRGQQVTLRCSPISGHKSVSWYQQVLGQGPQFIFQYYEKEERGRGNFPDRFSARQFPNYSSELNVNALLLGDSALYLCASSFFSGAETQYFGPGTRLLVL.

This chain uses TRBV19 with TRBJ1-1; D possibly corresponds to TRBD1 (5 bases). Trimming cost V 4 bases and J 4 bases, with 16 bases left between them. Germline CDR1 and CDR2: LNHDA and SQIVND (reference sequence). The CDR3 has 15 amino acids. The CDR3 sequence is CASSTLRRGGTEAFF. CDR3 bases: TGTGCCAGTAGTACCTTACGGCGGGGGGGCACTGAAGCTTTCTTT.

In its sample, this clone was seen a few times. The chain employs TRBV30 and TRBJ1-1; TRBD1 agrees at 7 bases. CDR1 is GTSNPN, CDR2 SVGIG, per germline (reference sequence). The V gene end was trimmed by 3 bases and the J gene end by 5 bases; junction bases not matched to a gene: 9. This CDR3 region has 14 residues. CDR3 residues: CAWSKGAVGTEAFF. CDR3 nucleotide sequence: TGTGCCTGGAGCAAGGGGGCGGTAGGGACTGAAGCTTTCTTT. Full variable domain (missing parts from reference TRBV30 and TRBJ1-1): SQTIHQWPATLVQPVGSPLSLECTVEGTSNPNLYWYRQAAGRGLQLLFYSVGIGQISSEVPQNLSASRPQDRQFILSSKKLLLSDSGFYLCAWSKGAVGTEAFFGQGTRLTVV.

V usage is TRBV5-6 and J usage is TRBJ2-2, with D hard to call. The V gene's germline CDR1 is SGHDT and CDR2 YYEEEE. Trimming stripped 0 bases from V and 9 bases from J, with 3 bases between. This CDR3 region has 11 residues. The CDR3 reads CASSLARELFF. The CDR3 nucleotides are TGTGCCAGCAGCTTGGCTCGGGAGCTGTTTTTT.

This clone has just a few counts. As DNA, the CDR3 is TGTGCCAGCAGCGTGGGACTAGCGGGGGCGGGAGATACGCAGTATTTT. Protein: CASSVGLAGAGDTQYF. The chain links TRBV9 to TRBJ2-3; 14 bases fit TRBD2. In germline, CDR1 is SGDLS, CDR2 YYNGEE. J gave up 5 bases and V 2 bases, and 4 bases lay outside the gene matches. The CDR3 loop spans 16 amino acids.